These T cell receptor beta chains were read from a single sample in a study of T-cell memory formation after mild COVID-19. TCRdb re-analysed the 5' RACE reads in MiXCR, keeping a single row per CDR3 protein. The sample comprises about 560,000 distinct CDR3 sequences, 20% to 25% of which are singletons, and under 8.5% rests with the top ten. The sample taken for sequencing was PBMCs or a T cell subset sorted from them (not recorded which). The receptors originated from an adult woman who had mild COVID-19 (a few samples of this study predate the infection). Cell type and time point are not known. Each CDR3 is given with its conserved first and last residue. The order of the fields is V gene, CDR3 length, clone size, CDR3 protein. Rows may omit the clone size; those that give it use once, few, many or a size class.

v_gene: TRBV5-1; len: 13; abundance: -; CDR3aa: CASWERSTDTQYF
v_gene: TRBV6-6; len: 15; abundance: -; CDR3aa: CASSLLERGTYEQYF
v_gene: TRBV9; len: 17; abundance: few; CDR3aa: CASSVGSVSSGSSGQFF
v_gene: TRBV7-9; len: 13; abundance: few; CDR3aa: CASSLAGTLEQYF
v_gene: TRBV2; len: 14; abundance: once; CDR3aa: CASSHGRGTGELFF
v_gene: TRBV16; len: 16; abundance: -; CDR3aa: CASSQSQIVSGNTIYF
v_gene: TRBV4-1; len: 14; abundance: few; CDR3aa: CASLGLAGGNEQFF
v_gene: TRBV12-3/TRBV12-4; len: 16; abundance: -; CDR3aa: CASSAGHRGNSYEQYF
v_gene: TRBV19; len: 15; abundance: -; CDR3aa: CASTPAGVSYNEQFF
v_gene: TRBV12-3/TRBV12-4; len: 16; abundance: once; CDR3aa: CASSSDPWTSMNEQFF
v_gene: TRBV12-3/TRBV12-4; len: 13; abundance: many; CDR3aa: CASGLGDNSPLHF
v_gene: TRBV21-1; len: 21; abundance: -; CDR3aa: CASSKASITPRGLAVYNEQFF
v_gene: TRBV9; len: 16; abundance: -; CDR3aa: CASSLKATSGHNEQFF
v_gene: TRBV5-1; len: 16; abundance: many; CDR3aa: CASKRRGWGFMDEQFF
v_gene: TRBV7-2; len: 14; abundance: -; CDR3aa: CASSSRTGIPEAFF
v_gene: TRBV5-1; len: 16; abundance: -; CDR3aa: CASSLAVGQGEDTQYF
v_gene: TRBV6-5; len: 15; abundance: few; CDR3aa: CASSSPGFENYGYTF
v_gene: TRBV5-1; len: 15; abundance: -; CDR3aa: CASSLNANGNTEAFF
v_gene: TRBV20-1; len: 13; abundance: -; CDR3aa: CSARERVAGELFF
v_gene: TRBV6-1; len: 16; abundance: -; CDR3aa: CASSDPSGLSNQPQHF
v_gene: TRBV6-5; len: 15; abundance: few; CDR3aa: CASRREEQTYNEQFF
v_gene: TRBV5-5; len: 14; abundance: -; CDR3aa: CASSLGPGADTQYF
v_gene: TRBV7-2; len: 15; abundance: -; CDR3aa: CASTSSGPRAGELFF
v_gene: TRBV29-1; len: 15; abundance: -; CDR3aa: CSVEGLGKVGNEQFF
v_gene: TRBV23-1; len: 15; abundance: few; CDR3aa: CASSQYSHSNQPQHF
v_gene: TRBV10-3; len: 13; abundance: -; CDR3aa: CAISEDEASEAFF
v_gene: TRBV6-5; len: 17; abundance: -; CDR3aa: CASTSGTGGLSSYDYTF
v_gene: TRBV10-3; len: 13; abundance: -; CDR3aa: CAIGGDGTDTQYF
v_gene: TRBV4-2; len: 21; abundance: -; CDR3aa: CASSQRGQGLVGGLRDQELFF
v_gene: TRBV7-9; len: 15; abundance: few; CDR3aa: CASTLKGAIYNEQFF
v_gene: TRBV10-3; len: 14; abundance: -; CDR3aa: CAISESGGYTEAFF
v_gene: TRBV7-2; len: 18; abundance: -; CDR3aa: CASSLALGSGTTRETQYF
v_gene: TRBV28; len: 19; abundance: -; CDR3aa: CASSSSRQGGKKSNYGYTF
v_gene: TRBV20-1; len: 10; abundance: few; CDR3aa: CSAFWNEQFF
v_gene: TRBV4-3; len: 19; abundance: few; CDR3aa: CASSQDGVRGTGSPYGYTF
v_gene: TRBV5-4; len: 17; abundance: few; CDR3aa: CASRSLAGGPLSYEQYF
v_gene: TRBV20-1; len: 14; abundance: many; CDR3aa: CSASGLNPGSEAFF
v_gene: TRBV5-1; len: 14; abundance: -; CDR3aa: CASSLVVGNYEQYF
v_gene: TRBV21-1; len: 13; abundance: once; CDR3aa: CASRYLDGNEQFF
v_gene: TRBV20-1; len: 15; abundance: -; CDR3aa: CSASMLADGAYEQYF
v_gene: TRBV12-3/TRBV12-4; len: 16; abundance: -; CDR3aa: CASSPHRDRSNYGYTF
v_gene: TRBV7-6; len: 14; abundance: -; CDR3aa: CASSLDNGPGPLHF
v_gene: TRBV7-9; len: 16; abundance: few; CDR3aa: CASSLWLAGGKNTQYF
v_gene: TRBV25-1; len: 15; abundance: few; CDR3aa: CASTVSGGAHNEQFF
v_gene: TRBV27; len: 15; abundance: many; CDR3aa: CASRKHRGGQETQYF
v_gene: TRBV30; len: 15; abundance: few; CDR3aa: CAWSGQGGEGLVAFF
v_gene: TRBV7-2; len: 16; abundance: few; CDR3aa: CASSPVAGTNTGELFF
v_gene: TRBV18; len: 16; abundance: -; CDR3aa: CASSPFPGQENSPLHF
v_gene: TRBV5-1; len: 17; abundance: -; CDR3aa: CASSPYLSSSSYNEQFF
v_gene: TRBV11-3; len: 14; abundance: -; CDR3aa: CASSSSTRQETQYF
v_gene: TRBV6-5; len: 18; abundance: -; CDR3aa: CASSYSASWGAGGEKLFF
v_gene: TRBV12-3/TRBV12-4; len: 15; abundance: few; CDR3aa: CASSLVGGGGYGYTF
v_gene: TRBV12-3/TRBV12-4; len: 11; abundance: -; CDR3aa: CASTPGGRWYF
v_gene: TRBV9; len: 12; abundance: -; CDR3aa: CASSVLGNEQFF